The 14 T cell receptor beta chains listed next were all sequenced from one sample in a study of cytotoxic CD8 clonotypes in ibrutinib-treated CLL. Measured with immunoSEQ multiplex PCR; TCRdb has only the in-frame clones, and not every one. The data hold fewer than 400,000 clones, with 67% observed a single time. Material: PBMCs, obtained after 36 months of ibrutinib treatment. Receptor source: a human donor with chronic lymphocytic leukemia.

V and J are TRBV29-1 and TRBJ2-7; 8 bases map to TRBD1. Germline V gene lookup returns CDR1 SQVTM and CDR2 ANQGSEA. There are 14 residues in the CDR3. V trimming: 4 bases; J trimming: 4 bases; junction bases outside the gene matches: 9. The CDR3 sequence: CSVGWAGGAYEQYF. Written as DNA, the CDR3 is TGCAGCGTTGGATGGGCAGGGGGCGCTTACGAGCAGTACTTC.

Comments on this clone: Other DNA sequences of this sample code for an identical CDR3. This chain links TRBV5-1 with TRBJ2-7; 9 positions match TRBD1. CDR3 length: 13 residues. Per germline, CDR1 SGHRS and CDR2 YFSETQ. After removal of 2 bases from V and 5 bases from J, the junction contained 2 bases not matched to a gene. CDR3 residues: CASSFRTGDEQYF. The DNA of the CDR3 is TGCGCCAGCAGCTTCAGGACAGGGGACGAGCAGTACTTC.

This chain uses TRBV7-2 with TRBJ2-7, with D possibly called TRBD1 or TRBD2 (5 bases each). Germline assignment: CDR1 SGHTA and CDR2 FQGNSA. Deletions cut 0 bases from V and 6 bases from J, with 12 bases between. CDR3 length equals 14 residues. The CDR3 bases are TGTGCCAGCAGCTTAGCGGGTCCAGGGAGCGAGCAGTACTTC. Translation gives CASSLAGPGSEQYF.

V and J are TRBV6-1 and TRBJ1-5; D is uncertain. Germline V gene lookup returns CDR1 MNHNS and CDR2 SASEGT. The V end was cut by 4 bases, the J end by 5 bases, with 15 bases between. There are 15 residues in the CDR3. This CDR3 reads CASSVFDEGDQPQHF. The CDR3 bases are TGTGCCAGCAGTGTTTTTGATGAGGGTGATCAGCCCCAGCATTTT.

This clone was seen more than once but under ten times. The J gene is TRBJ2-1, the V gene TRBV10-1; 12 nucleotides line up with TRBD1. The trim removed 6 bases at V and 8 bases at J, leaving 8 bases unmatched. The CDR3 length is 15 residues. CDR1 and CDR2 (germline): WNHNN, SYGVQD (reference sequence). CDR3 sequence (DNA): TGCGCCAGCAGCCGGGACAGGGGGCTCAGCCATGAGCAGTTCTTC. Protein product: CASSRDRGLSHEQFF.

The J gene is TRBJ1-3, the V gene TRBV10-3, with D unclear. The CDR3 loop spans 13 amino acids. Germline assignment: CDR1 ENHRY and CDR2 SYGVKD. V dropped 0 bases and J dropped 3 bases, with 3 bases sitting between them. The DNA for the CDR3 is TGTGCCATCAGTGAGTCGCATGGAAACACCATATATTTT. This translates into CAISESHGNTIYF.

The chain links TRBV11-2 to TRBJ1-4; 8 bases are a match to TRBD1. Germline CDR1 is SGHAT and CDR2 is FQNNGV. CDR3 length equals 16 residues. V was pared by 1 base and J by 6 bases, with 7 bases of the junction left unmatched. DNA of the CDR3: TGTGCCAGCAGCTTAGCCGACAGGGGAGATGATGAAAAACTGTTTTTT. It yields the protein CASSLADRGDDEKLFF.

The rearrangement joins TRBV6-1 to TRBJ1-2, with 7 bases matching TRBD1. CDR3 size: 17 residues. Germline trimming cut 2 bases from V and 2 bases from J; bases unmatched to any gene: 11. Germline CDR1 MNHNS, CDR2 SASEGT. The CDR3 loop reads CASSERATGKINYGYTF. The CDR3 nucleotides read TGTGCCAGCAGTGAAAGGGCGACAGGGAAGATCAACTATGGCTACACCTTC.

The V gene is TRBV5-1, the J gene TRBJ2-5, with 11 bases identical to TRBD2. This CDR3 spans 17 amino acids. In germline, CDR1 is SGHRS, CDR2 YFSETQ. V lost 3 bases to trimming and J lost 5 bases; unmatched junction nucleotides: 12. DNA of the CDR3: TGCGCCAGCAGCTCCCGGGGACTAGCGGCTAGCACCGAGACCCAGTACTTC. It specifies CASSSRGLAASTETQYF.

DNA for the CDR3: TGTGCCAGCTCACTTCGGGGACCCCCGCGGGATGGCTACACCTTC. This sequence encodes CASSLRGPPRDGYTF. The chain couples TRBV18 to TRBJ1-2, with D possibly being TRBD1 (5 bases). Trimming pared 4 bases from V and 6 bases from J, leaving 18 bases between. The CDR3 has 15 amino acids. The germline V gene encodes CDR1 KGHSH and CDR2 LQKENI. Full variable domain (rest looked up from reference TRBV18 and TRBJ1-2): NAGVMQNPRHLVRRRGQEARLRCSPMKGHSHVYWYRQLPEEGLKFMVYLQKENIIDESGMPKERFSAEFPKEGPSILRIQQVVRGDSAAYFCASSLRGPPRDGYTFGSGTRLTVV.

The gene calls are TRBV29-1 and TRBJ2-1; D may be TRBD2 (7 bases). Trimming shortened V by 7 bases and J by 4 bases, and 20 bases separated the two germline ends. This CDR3 is built from 15 residues. Germline V gene sequence: CDR1 SQVTM, CDR2 ANQGSEA. CDR3 sequence reads: CSAAGGAPFYNEQFF. Here the CDR3 DNA reads TGCAGCGCTGCTGGGGGGGCCCCCTTTTACAATGAGCAGTTCTTC.

The chain carries TRBV29-1 and TRBJ2-7; D is ambiguous. The CDR3 extends over 12 amino acids. Germline lookup yields CDR1 SQVTM and CDR2 ANQGSEA. The V end was cut by 4 bases, the J end by 3 bases, with 10 bases between. The CDR3 spells CSVVYPIYEQYF. The CDR3 bases are TGCAGCGTTGTGTACCCTATCTACGAGCAGTACTTC.

The CDR3 loop reads CASSPLRGDYGYTF. CDR3 in DNA: TGTGCCAGCAGCCCCCTCCGGGGGGACTATGGCTACACCTTC. V usage is TRBV14 and J usage is TRBJ1-2, with a weak D call TRBD1 (5 bases). Trimming took off 4 bases at V and 3 bases at J, with 12 bases between the two ends. CDR1 and CDR2 (germline): SGHDN, FVKESK. CDR3 length equals 14 residues.

The chain recombines TRBV5-6 with TRBJ1-5; D perhaps matches TRBD1 (6 bases). Germline values: CDR1 SGHDT, CDR2 YYEEEE. The CDR3 loop spans 16 amino acids. V dropped 0 bases and J dropped 7 bases, with 17 bases sitting between them. The CDR3 sequence: CASSLAGRGSGQPQHF. The DNA for the CDR3 is TGTGCCAGCAGCTTGGCTGGCAGGGGATCGGGGCAGCCCCAGCATTTT.